The present T cell receptor beta chain was sequenced within a study of regulatory and conventional T cells in breast cancer. TCRdb fed the PCR reads into MiXCR, producing one record per CDR3 protein. Among more than 15,000 distinct CDR3 sequences listed, more than 30% were seen once. Germline loops: CDR1 MDHEN, CDR2 SYDVKM. The CDR3 has 14 residues. With V trimmed by 7 bases and J by 7 bases, 10 bases remained unmatched. This clonotype was counted many times. The sequence derives from a female donor in good health. What was sequenced was conventional T cells from blood. V and J are TRBV28 and TRBJ2-7, with TRBD2 matching 10 bases. CDR3 bases: TGTGCCAGCACCGAGATACAGCGGGAGGGGGAGCAGTACTTC. Its protein is CASTEIQREGEQYF.